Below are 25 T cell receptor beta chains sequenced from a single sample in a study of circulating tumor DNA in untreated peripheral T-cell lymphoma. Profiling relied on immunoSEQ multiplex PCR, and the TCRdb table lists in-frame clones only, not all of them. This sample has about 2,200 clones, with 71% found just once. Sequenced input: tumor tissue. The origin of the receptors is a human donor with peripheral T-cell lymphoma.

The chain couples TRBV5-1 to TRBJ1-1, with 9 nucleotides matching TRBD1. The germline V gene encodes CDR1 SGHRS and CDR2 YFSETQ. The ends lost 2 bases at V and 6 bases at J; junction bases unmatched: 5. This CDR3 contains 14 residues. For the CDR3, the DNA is TGCGCCAGCAGCTTAACAGGGGGCTACGCTGAAGCTTTCTTT. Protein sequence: CASSLTGGYAEAFF.

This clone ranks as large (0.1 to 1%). This CDR3 is CASSLLAGGQDTQYF. The CDR3 nucleotides are TGTGCCAGCAGCTTGTTAGCGGGGGGGCAAGATACGCAGTATTTT. The chain is built from TRBV11-3 and TRBJ2-3; 11 bases line up with TRBD2. CDR3 size: 15 residues. V shed 3 bases and J 5 bases; nucleotides not matched to a gene: 4. CDR1 SGHNT and CDR2 YENEEA come from the germline V gene.

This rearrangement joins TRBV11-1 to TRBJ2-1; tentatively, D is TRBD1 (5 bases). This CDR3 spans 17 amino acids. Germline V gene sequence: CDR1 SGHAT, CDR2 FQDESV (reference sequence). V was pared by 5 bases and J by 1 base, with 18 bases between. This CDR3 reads CASSPHDVAGSYNEQFF. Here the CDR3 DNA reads TGTGCCAGCAGCCCCCATGATGTGGCAGGGTCCTACAATGAGCAGTTCTTC.

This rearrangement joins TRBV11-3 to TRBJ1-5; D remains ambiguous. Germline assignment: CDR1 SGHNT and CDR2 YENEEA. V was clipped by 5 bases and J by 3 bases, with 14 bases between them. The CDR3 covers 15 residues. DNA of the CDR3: TGTGCCAGCAGCCTCGTAGAGGCCCCCAATCAGCCCCAGCATTTT. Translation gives CASSLVEAPNQPQHF.

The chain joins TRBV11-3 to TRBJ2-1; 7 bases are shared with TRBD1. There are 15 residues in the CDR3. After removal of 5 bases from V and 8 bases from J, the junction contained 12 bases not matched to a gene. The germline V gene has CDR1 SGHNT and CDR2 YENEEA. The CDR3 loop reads CASSRTGEAIDEQFF. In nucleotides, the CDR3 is TGTGCCAGCAGCCGTACAGGGGAAGCCATCGATGAGCAGTTCTTC. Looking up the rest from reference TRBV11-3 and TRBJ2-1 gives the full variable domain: EAGVVQSPRYKIIEKKQPVAFWCNPISGHNTLYWYLQNLGQGPELLIRYENEEAVDDSQLPKDRFSAERLKGVDSTLKIQPAELGDSAVYLCASSRTGEAIDEQFFGPGTRLTVL.

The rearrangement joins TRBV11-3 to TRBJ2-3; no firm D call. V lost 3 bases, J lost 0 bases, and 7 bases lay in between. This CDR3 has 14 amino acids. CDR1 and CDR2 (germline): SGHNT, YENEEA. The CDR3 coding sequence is TGTGCCAGCAGCTTGGGCGGAAGCACAGATACGCAGTATTTT. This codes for CASSLGGSTDTQYF. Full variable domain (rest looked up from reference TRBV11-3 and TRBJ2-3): EAGVVQSPRYKIIEKKQPVAFWCNPISGHNTLYWYLQNLGQGPELLIRYENEEAVDDSQLPKDRFSAERLKGVDSTLKIQPAELGDSAVYLCASSLGGSTDTQYFGPGTRLTVL.

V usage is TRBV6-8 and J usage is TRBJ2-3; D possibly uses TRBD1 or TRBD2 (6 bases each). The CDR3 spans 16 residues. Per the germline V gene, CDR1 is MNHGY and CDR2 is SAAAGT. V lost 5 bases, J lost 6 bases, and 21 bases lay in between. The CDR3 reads CASSVLMVGGPDTQYF. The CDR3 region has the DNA TGTGCCAGCAGTGTTCTTATGGTAGGGGGGCCGGATACGCAGTATTTT.

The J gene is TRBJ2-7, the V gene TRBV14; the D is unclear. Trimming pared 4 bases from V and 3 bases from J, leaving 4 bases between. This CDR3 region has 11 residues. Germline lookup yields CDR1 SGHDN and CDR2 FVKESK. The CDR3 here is CASSPSYEQYF. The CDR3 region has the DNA TGTGCCAGCAGCCCGAGCTACGAGCAGTACTTC. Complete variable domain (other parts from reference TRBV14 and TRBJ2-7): EAGVTQFPSHSVIEKGQTVTLRCDPISGHDNLYWYRRVMGKEIKFLLHFVKESKQDESGMPNNRFLAERTGGTYSTLKVQPAELEDSGVYFCASSPSYEQYFGPGTRLTVT.

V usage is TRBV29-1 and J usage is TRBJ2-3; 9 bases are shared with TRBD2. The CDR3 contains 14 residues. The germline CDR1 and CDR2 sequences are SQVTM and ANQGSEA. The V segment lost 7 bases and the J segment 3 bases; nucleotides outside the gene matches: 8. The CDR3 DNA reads TGCAGCGCCACGCGGGGGGGCCAAACAGATACGCAGTATTTT. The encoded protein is CSATRGGQTDTQYF.

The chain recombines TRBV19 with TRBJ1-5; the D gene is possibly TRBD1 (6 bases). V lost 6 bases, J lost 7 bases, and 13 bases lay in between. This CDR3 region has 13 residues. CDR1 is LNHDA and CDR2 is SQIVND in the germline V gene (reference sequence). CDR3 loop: CASSIGQGQPQHF. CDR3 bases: TGTGCCAGTAGCATCGGGCAGGGGCAGCCCCAGCATTTT.

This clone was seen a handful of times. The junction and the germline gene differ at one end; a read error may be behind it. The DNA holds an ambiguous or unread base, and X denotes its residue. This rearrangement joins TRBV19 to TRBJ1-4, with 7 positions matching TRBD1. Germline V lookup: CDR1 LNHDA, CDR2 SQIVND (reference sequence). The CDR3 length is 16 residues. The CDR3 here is CASSTWTGATNXKLFF. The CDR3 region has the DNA TGTGCCAGTAGTACCTGGACAGGAGCAACTAATRAAAAACTGTTTTTT.

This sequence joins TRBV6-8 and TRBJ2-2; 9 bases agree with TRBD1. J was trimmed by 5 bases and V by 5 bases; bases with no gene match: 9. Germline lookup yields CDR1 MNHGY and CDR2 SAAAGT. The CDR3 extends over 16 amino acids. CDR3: CASSAHRGQATGELFF. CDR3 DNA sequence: TGTGCCAGCAGTGCCCACAGGGGGCAAGCGACCGGGGAGCTGTTTTTT.

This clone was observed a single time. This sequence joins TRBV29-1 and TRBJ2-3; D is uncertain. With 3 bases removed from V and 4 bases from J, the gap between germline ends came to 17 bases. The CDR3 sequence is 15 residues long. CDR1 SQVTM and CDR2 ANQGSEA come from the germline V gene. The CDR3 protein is CSVDGVQLRPDTQYF. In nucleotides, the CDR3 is TGCAGCGTTGATGGGGTGCAACTCCGTCCAGATACGCAGTATTTT.

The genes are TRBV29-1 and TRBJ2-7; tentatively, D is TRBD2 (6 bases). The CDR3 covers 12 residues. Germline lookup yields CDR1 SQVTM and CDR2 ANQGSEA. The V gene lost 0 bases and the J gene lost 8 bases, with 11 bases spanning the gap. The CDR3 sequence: CSVEDGGFKQYF. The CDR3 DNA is TGCAGCGTTGAAGATGGAGGGTTTAAGCAGTACTTC.

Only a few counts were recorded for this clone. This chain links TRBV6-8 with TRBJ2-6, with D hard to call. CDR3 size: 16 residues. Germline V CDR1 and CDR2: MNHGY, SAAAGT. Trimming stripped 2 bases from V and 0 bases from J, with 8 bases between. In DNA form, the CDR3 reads TGTGCCAGCAGTTACGGCAGTCTCTCTGGGGCCAACGTCCTGACTTTC. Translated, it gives CASSYGSLSGANVLTF.

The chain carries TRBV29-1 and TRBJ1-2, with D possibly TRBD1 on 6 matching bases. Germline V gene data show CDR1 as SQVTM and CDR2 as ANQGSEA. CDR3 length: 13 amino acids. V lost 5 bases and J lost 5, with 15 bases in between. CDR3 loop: CSVPNRAGYGYTF. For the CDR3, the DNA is TGCAGCGTTCCTAACAGGGCGGGGTATGGCTACACCTTC.

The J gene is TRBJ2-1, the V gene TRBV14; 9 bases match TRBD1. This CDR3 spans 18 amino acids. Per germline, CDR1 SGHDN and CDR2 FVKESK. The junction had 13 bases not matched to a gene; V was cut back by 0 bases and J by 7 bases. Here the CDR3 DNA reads TGTGCCAGCAGCCAAGACTCATTAATAGGGACAGGGATGAATGAGCAGTTCTTC. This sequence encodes CASSQDSLIGTGMNEQFF.

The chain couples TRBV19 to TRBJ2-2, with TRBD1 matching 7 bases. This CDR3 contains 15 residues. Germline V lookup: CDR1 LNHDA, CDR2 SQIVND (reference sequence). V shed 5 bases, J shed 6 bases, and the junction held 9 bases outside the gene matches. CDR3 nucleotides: TGTGCCAGTAGTTCTTATCCCACAGGGGCCGGGGAGCTGTTTTTT. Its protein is CASSSYPTGAGELFF.

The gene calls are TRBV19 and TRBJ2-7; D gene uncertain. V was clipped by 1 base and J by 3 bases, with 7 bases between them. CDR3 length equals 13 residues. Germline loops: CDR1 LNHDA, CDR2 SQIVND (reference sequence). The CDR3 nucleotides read TGTGCCAGTAGTATAGGCACATACTACGAGCAGTACTTC. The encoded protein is CASSIGTYYEQYF.

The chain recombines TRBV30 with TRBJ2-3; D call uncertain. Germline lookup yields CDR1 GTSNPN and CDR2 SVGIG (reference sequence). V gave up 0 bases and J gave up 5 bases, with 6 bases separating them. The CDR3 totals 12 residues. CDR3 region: CAWSVFQDTQYF. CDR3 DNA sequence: TGTGCCTGGAGTGTATTCCAAGATACGCAGTATTTT.

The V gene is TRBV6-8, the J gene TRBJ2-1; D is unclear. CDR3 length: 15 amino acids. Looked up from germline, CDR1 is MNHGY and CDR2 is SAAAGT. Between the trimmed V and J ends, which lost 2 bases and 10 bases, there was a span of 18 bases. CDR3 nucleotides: TGTGCCAGCAGTTACAGGGATCATCCCCCTTGGGAGCAGTTCTTC. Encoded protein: CASSYRDHPPWEQFF.

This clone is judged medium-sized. In DNA form, the CDR3 reads TGTGCCAGTAGTGGGGACTTGAATGAGCAGTTCTTC. The encoded protein is CASSGDLNEQFF. The chain carries TRBV19 and TRBJ2-1; possible D gene TRBD2, 6 bases. Germline CDR1 is LNHDA and CDR2 is SQIVND (reference sequence). The ends were cut back, 5 bases at V and 7 bases at J, with 9 bases in the middle. The CDR3 totals 12 residues. The full variable domain, rest sourced from reference TRBV19 and TRBJ2-1, is DGGITQSPKYLFRKEGQNVTLSCEQNLNHDAMYWYRQDPGQGLRLIYYSQIVNDFQKGDIAEGYSVSREKKESFPLTVTSAQKNPTAFYLCASSGDLNEQFFGPGTRLTVL.

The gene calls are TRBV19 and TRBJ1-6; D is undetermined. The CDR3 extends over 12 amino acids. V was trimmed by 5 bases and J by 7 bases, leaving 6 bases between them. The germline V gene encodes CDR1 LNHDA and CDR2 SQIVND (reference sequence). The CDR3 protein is CASSEHNSPLHF. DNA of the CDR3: TGTGCCAGTAGTGAGCACAATTCACCCCTCCACTTT.

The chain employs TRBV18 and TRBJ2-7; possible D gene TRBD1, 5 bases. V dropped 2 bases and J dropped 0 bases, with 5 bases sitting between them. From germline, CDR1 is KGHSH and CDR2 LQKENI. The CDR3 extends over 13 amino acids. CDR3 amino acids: CASSPDSSYEQYF. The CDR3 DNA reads TGTGCCAGCTCACCAGACAGCTCCTACGAGCAGTACTTC.

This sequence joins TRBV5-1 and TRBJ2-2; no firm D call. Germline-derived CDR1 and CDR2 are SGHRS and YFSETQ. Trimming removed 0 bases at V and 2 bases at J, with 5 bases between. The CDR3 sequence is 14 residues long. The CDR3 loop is CASSLDTNTGELFF. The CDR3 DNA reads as TGCGCCAGCAGCTTGGACACCAACACCGGGGAGCTGTTTTTT.